Detailed here is one TCR beta chain. These data are taken from a study of shared T cell receptors in the human thymus. Germline lookup yields CDR1 MDHEN and CDR2 SYDVKM. The length of the CDR3 is 16 residues. The V gene lost 2 bases and the J gene lost 4 bases, with 15 bases spanning the gap. TCRdb's copy holds only in-frame clones and misses some; the assay was immunoSEQ multiplex PCR. The table records approximately 400,000 clones, 95% of them present only once. The sequencing sample was made of thymocytes. The chain employs TRBV28 and TRBJ1-5; tentatively, D is TRBD1 (5 bases). This receptor was obtained from a human donor. Written as DNA, the CDR3 is TGTGCCAGCAGTTTAGGAGGGGCCGGGGGTAATCAGCCCCAGCATTTT. It is translated as CASSLGGAGGNQPQHF.